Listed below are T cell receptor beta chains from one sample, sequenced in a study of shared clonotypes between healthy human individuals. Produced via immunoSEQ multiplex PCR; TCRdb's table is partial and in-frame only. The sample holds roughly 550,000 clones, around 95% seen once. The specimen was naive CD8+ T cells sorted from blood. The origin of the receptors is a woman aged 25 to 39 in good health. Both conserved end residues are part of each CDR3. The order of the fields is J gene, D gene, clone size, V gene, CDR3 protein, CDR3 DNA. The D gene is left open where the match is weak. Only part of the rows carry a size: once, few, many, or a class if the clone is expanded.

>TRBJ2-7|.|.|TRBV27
CASSLGPGEASYEQYF
TGTGCCAGCAGTTTAGGCCCAGGGGAGGCCTCCTACGAGCAGTACTTC
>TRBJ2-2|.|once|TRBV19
CASSIDPAQERYTGELFF
TGTGCCAGTAGTATAGATCCCGCACAGGAACGGTACACCGGGGAGCTGTTTTTT
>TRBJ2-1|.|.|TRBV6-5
CASSYERSHYNEQFF
TGTGCCAGCAGTTACGAGCGGAGTCACTACAATGAGCAGTTCTTC
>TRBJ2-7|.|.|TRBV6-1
CASRIIYYEQYF
TGTGCCAGCAGGATCATATACTACGAGCAGTACTTC
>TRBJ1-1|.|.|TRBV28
CASSPGRNTEAFF
TGTGCCAGCAGTCCGGGGAGAAACACTGAAGCTTTCTTT
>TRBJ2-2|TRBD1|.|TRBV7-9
CASSPDRGLSNTGELFF
TGTGCCAGCAGCCCCGACAGGGGGCTATCGAACACCGGGGAGCTGTTTTTT
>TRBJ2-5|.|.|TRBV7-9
CASSLRLLRGETQYF
TGTGCCAGCAGCTTAAGGCTACTCCGGGGGGAGACCCAGTACTTC
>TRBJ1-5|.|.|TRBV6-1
CASSDRQPSQPQHF
TGTGCCAGCAGTGATAGACAACCCAGCCAGCCCCAGCATTTT
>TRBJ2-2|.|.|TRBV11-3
CASSMGLIGELFF
TGTGCCAGCAGCATGGGACTGATTGGGGAGCTGTTTTTT
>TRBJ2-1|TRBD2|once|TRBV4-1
CASRRTSGRADEQFF
TGCGCCAGCAGACGGACTAGCGGGAGGGCCGATGAGCAGTTCTTC
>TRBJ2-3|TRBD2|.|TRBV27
CASSLNHGPSGKESDTQYF
TGTGCCAGCAGTTTAAACCATGGGCCTAGCGGGAAAGAATCAGATACGCAGTATTTT
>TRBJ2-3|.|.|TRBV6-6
CASSPGHHTDTQYF
TGTGCCAGCAGCCCGGGACACCACACAGATACGCAGTATTTT
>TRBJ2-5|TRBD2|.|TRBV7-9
CASSLRTSGRRGQETQYF
TGTGCCAGCAGCCTAAGGACTAGCGGGAGACGAGGGCAAGAGACCCAGTACTTC
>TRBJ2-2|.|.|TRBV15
CATSSQAEGNTGELFF
TGTGCCACCAGCAGTCAGGCGGAGGGAAACACCGGGGAGCTGTTTTTT
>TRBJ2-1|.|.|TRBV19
CASSITLYSEDPGPQFF
TGTGCCAGTAGTATAACCCTGTATAGCGAGGACCCAGGACCCCAGTTCTTC
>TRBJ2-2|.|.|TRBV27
CASSSTGELFF
TGTGCCAGCAGTTCTACCGGGGAGCTGTTTTTT
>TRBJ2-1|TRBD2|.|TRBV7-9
CASSLPLAGKGEQFF
TGTGCCAGCAGCCTACCCCTAGCGGGTAAGGGGGAGCAGTTCTTC
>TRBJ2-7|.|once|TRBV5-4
CASSSTRLGSHEQYF
TGTGCCAGCAGCTCGACGAGACTAGGGTCCCACGAGCAGTACTTC
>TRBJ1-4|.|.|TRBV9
CASSVGEGDEKLFF
TGTGCCAGCAGCGTAGGGGAGGGCGATGAAAAACTGTTTTTT
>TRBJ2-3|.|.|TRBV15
CATSKRTTTDTQYF
TGTGCCACCAGCAAAAGGACTACCACAGATACGCAGTATTTT
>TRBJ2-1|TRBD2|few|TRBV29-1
CSVAGGSHNEQFF
TGCAGCGTAGCGGGGGGCTCCCACAATGAGCAGTTCTTC
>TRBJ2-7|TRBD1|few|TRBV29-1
CSVLRYNPGQRSSYEQYF
TGCAGCGTCCTTCGTTATAATCCGGGACAGCGGTCCTCCTACGAGCAGTACTTC
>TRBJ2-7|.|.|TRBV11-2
CASSPRWGTPYEQYF
TGTGCCAGCAGCCCCCGGTGGGGGACCCCGTACGAGCAGTACTTC
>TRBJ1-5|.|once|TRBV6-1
CASREALPLNQPQHF
TGTGCCAGCAGGGAAGCTCTCCCCCTCAATCAGCCCCAGCATTTT
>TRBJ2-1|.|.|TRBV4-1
CASSQGRGRADEQFF
TGCGCCAGCAGCCAAGGAAGGGGCAGGGCCGATGAGCAGTTCTTC
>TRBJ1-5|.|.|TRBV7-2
CASSPRAAPTYSNQPQHF
TGTGCCAGCAGCCCCAGGGCAGCGCCGACTTATAGCAATCAGCCCCAGCATTTT
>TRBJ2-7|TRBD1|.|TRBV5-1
CASSNGQAYEQYF
TGCGCCAGCAGCAATGGACAGGCCTACGAGCAGTACTTC
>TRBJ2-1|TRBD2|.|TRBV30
CAWKSPGLATLEQFF
TGTGCCTGGAAGTCTCCGGGACTAGCGACGCTTGAGCAGTTCTTC
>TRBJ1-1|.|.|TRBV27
CASSLTGGPNTEAFF
TGTGCCAGCAGTCTCACGGGGGGGCCTAACACTGAAGCTTTCTTT
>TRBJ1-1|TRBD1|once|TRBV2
CARDRDDTEAFF
TGTGCCAGGGACAGGGATGACACTGAAGCTTTCTTT
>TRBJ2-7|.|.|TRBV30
CAWSVHSGTYEQYF
TGTGCCTGGAGTGTACACTCAGGAACCTACGAGCAGTACTTC
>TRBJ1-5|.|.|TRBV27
CASSSSSFRPGRQPQHF
TGTGCCAGCAGTTCCTCCTCTTTTCGCCCAGGCAGACAGCCCCAGCATTTT
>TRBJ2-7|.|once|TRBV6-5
CASRAGEFYEQYF
TGTGCCAGCCGGGCAGGGGAATTCTACGAGCAGTACTTC
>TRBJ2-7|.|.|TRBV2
CASSDSISYEQYF
TGTGCCAGCAGTGATAGCATTTCCTACGAGCAGTACTTC
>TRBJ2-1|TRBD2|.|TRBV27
CASSWTSGLAEVDEQFF
TGTGCCAGCAGTTGGACCTCGGGACTAGCTGAGGTAGATGAGCAGTTCTTC